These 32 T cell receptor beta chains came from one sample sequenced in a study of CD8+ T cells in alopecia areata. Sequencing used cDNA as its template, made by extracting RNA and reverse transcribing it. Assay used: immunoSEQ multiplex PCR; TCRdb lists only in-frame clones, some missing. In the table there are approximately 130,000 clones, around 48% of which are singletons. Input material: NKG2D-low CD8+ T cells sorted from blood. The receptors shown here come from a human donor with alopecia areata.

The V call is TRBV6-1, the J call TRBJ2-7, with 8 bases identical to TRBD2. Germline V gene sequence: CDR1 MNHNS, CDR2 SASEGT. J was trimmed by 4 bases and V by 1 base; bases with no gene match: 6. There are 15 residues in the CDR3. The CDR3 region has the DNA TGTGCCAGCAGTGAAGACAGCGGGAGTATTTACGAGCAGTACTTC. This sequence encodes CASSEDSGSIYEQYF.

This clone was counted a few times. The CDR3 region is CASSTLGLAAGANVLTF. CDR3 DNA: TGTGCCAGCAGCACACTGGGACTAGCTGCAGGGGCCAACGTCCTGACTTTC. The chain employs TRBV28 and TRBJ2-6; 9 nucleotides agree with TRBD2. Germline V lookup: CDR1 MDHEN, CDR2 SYDVKM. Trimming cost V 6 bases and J 4 bases; bases outside gene matches: 10. The CDR3 runs to 17 residues.

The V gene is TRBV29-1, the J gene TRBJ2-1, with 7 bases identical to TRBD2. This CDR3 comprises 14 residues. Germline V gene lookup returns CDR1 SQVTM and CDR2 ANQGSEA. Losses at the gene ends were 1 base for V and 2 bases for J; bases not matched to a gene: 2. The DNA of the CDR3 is TGCAGCGTTGAAGGAGCGGGGACCTACAATGAGCAGTTCTTC. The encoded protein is CSVEGAGTYNEQFF.

CDR3 sequence: CASSQDTGGSFGGYTF. CDR3 DNA: TGCGCCAGCAGCCAAGATACAGGGGGCAGTTTCGGCGGCTACACCTTC. The chain links TRBV4-3 to TRBJ1-2, with 9 positions matching TRBD1. This CDR3 has 16 residues. CDR1 is LGHNA and CDR2 is YSLEER in the germline V gene. Trimming took 0 bases from V and 8 from J; bases not matched to a gene: 10.

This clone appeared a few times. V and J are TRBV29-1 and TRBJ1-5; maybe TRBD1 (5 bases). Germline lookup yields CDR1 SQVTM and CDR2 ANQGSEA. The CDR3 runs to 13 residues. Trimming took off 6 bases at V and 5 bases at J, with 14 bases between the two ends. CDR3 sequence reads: CSVRAGYDQPQHF. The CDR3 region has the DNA TGCAGCGTAAGGGCAGGGTACGATCAGCCCCAGCATTTT.

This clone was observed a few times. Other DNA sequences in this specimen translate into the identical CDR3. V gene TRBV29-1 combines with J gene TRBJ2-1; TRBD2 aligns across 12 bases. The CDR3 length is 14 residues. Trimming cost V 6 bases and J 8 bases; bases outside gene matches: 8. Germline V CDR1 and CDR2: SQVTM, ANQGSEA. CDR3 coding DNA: TGCAGCGTAACGACTAGCGGGAGTGTGGATGAGCAGTTCTTC. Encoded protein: CSVTTSGSVDEQFF.

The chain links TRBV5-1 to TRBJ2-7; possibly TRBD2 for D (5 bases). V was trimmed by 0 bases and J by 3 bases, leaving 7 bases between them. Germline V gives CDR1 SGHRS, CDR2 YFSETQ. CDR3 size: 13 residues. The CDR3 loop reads CASSLGAGYEQYF. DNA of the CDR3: TGCGCCAGCAGCTTGGGCGCGGGCTACGAGCAGTACTTC.

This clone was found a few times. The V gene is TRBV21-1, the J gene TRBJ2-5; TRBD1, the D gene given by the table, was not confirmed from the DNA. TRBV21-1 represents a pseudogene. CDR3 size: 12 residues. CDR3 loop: CASSKVWQTQYF. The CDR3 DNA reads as TGTGCCAGCAGCAAAGTCTGGCAGACCCAGTACTTC.

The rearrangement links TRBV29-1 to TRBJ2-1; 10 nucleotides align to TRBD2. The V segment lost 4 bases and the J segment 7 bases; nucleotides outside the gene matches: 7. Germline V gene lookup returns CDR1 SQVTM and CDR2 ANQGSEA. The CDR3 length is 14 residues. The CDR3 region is CSVVSSGGANEQFF. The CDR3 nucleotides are TGCAGCGTTGTATCCAGCGGGGGGGCTAATGAGCAGTTCTTC.

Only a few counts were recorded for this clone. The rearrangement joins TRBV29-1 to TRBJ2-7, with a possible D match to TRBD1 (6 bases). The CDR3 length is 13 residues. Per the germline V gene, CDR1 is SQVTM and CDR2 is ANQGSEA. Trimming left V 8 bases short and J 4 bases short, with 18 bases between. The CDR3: CSRRDGTQYEQYF. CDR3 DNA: TGCAGCCGCCGGGACGGGACACAATACGAGCAGTACTTC.

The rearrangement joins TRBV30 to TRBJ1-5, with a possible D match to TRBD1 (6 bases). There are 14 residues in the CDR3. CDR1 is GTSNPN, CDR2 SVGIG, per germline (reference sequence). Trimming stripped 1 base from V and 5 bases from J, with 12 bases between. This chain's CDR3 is CAWSDGQSDQPQHF. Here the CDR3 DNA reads TGTGCCTGGAGTGATGGACAGTCGGATCAGCCCCAGCATTTT.

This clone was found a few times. CDR3 in amino acids: CSVVGIETQYF. The DNA for the CDR3 is TGCAGCGTTGTCGGGATAGAGACCCAGTACTTC. The rearrangement joins TRBV29-1 to TRBJ2-5, with a tentative D call TRBD2 (5 bases). CDR3 size: 11 residues. Deletions cut 4 bases from V and 4 bases from J, with 7 bases between. Germline V gives CDR1 SQVTM, CDR2 ANQGSEA.

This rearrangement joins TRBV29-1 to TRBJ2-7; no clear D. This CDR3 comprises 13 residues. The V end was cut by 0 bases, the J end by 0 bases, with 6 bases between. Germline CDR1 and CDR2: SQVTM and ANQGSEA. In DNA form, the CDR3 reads TGCAGCGTTGAAGAAGACGGCTCCTACGAGCAGTACTTC. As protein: CSVEEDGSYEQYF.

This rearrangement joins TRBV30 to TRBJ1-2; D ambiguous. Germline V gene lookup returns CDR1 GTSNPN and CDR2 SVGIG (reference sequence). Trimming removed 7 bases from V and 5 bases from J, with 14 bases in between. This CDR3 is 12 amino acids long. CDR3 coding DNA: TGTGCCTCTATTAGAGTTTCATATGGCTACACCTTC. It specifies CASIRVSYGYTF.

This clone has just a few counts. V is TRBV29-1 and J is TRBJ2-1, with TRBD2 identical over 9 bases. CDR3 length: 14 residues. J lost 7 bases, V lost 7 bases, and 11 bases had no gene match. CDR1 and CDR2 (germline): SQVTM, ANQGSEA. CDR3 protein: CSGRGTSSLNEQFF. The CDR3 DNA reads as TGCAGCGGCCGCGGGACTAGCTCATTGAATGAGCAGTTCTTC.

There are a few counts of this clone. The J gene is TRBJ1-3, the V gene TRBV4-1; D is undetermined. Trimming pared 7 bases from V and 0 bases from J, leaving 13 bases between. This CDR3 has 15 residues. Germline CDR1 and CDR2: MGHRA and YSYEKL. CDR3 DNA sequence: TGCGCCAGCACCGCGACGGTTGACTCTGGAAACACCATATATTTT. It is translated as CASTATVDSGNTIYF.

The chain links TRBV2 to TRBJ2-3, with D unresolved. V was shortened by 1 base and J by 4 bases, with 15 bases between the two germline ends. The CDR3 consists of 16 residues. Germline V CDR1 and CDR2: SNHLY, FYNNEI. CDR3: CASSEDSLGGADTQYF. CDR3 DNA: TGTGCCAGCAGTGAAGACTCACTCGGTGGGGCAGATACGCAGTATTTT.

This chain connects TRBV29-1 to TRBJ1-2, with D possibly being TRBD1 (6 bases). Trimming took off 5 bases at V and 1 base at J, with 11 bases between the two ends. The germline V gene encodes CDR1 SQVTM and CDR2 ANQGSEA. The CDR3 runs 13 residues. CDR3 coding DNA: TGCAGCGTTCCTAGGGGGGATAACTATGGCTACACCTTC. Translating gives CSVPRGDNYGYTF. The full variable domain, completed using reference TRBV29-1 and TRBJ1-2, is SAVISQKPSRDICQRGTSLTIQCQVDSQVTMMFWYRQQPGQSLTLIATANQGSEATYESGFVIDKFPISRPNLTFSTLTVSNMSPEDSSIYLCSVPRGDNYGYTFGSGTRLTVV.

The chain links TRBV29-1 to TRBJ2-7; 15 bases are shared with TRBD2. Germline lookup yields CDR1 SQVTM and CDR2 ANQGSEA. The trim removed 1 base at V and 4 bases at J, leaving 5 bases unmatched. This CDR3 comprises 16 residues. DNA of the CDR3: TGCAGCGTTGAAGGAGGGGGACTAGCGGGAGGATACGAGCAGTACTTC. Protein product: CSVEGGGLAGGYEQYF.

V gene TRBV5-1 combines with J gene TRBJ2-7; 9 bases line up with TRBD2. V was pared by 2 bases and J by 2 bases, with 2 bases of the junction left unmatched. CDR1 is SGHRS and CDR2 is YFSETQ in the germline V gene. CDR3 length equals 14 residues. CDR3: CASSLRGGAYEQYF. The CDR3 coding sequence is TGCGCCAGCAGCTTACGCGGGGGGGCCTACGAGCAGTACTTC.

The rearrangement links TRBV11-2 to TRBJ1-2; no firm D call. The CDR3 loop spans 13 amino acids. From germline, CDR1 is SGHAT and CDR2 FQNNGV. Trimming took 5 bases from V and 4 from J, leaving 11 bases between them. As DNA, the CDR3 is TGTGCCAGCAGCCGGGCGGGCTCCTATGGCTACACCTTC. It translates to CASSRAGSYGYTF.

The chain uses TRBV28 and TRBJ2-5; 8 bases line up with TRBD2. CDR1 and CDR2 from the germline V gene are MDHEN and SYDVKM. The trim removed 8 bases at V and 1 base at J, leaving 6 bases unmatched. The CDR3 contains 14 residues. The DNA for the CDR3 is TGTGCCAGCCTCTACCGGGGGGGCCAAGAGACCCAGTACTTC. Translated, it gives CASLYRGGQETQYF.

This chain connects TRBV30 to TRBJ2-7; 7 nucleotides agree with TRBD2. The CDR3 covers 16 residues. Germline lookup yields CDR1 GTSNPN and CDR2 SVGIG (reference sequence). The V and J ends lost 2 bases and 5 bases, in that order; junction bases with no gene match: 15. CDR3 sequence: CAWSLLVGGRGDEQYF. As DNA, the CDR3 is TGTGCCTGGAGTTTACTGGTTGGAGGGAGGGGCGACGAGCAGTACTTC.

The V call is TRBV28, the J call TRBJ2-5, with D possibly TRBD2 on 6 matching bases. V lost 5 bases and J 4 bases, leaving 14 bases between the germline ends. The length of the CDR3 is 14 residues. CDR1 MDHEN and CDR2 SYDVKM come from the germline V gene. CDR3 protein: CASSLRGLAETQYF. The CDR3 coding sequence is TGTGCCAGCAGTCTAAGGGGACTGGCAGAGACCCAGTACTTC.

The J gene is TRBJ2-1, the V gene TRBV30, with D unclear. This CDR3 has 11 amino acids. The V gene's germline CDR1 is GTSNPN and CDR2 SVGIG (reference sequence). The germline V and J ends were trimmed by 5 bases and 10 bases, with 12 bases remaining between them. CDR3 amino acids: CAWVLLGEQFF. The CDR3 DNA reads TGTGCCTGGGTACTCCTGGGGGAGCAGTTCTTC.

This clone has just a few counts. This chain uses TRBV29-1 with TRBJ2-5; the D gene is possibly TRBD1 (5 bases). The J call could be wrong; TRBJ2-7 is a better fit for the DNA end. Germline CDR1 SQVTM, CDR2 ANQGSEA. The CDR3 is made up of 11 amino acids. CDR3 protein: CSVEGQSEQYF. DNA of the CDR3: TGCAGCGTTGAAGGACAGAGCGAGCAGTACTTC.

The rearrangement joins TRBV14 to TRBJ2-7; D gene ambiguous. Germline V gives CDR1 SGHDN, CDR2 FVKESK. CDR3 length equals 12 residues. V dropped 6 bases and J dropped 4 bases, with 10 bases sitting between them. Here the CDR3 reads CASSKRVYEQYF. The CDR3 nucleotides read TGTGCCAGCAGTAAAAGGGTTTACGAGCAGTACTTC.

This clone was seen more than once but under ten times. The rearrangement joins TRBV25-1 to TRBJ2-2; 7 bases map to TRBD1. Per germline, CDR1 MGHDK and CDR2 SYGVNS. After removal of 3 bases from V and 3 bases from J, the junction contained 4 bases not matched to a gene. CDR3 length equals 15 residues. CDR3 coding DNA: TGTGCCAGCAGTGACGGGGACAGAGACACCGGGGAGCTGTTTTTT. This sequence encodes CASSDGDRDTGELFF.

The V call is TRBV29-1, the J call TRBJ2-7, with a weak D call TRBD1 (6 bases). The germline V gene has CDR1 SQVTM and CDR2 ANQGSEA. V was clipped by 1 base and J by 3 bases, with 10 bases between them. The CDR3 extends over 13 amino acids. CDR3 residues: CSVEGTENYEQYF. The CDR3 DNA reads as TGCAGCGTTGAAGGGACAGAGAACTACGAGCAGTACTTC.

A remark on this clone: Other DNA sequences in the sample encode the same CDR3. CDR3 sequence reads: CSVRTGNTEAFF. In nucleotides, the CDR3 is TGCAGCGTACGGACGGGTAACACTGAAGCTTTCTTT. The chain employs TRBV29-1 and TRBJ1-1; D is unclear. The CDR3 is made up of 12 amino acids. Germline V gene data show CDR1 as SQVTM and CDR2 as ANQGSEA. V lost 6 bases and J 2 bases, leaving 10 bases between the germline ends.

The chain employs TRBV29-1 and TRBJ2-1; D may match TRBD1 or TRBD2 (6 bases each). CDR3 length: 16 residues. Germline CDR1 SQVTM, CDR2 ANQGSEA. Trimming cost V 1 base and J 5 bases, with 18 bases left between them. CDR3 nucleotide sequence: TGCAGCGTTGAAGCGTTTGGGGGGCGCAGGAACAATGAGCAGTTCTTC. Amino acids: CSVEAFGGRRNNEQFF.

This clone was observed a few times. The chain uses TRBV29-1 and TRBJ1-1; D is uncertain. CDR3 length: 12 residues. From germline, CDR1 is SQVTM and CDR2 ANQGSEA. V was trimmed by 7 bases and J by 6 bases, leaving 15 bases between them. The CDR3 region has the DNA TGCAGCGCCCCTGGGCCGGGCGCTGAAGCTTTCTTT. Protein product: CSAPGPGAEAFF.